The 16 T cell receptor beta chains listed next were all sequenced from one sample in a study of T cell repertoires in cytomegalovirus infection. TCRdb reanalysed the reads using MiXCR and keeps one entry per CDR3 protein. The table shows 680,000 or so distinct CDR3 sequences, with about 40% occurring only once. Material for sequencing was PBMCs. The source is a human donor in good health (CMV status not recorded). Some clones in this sample may be carry-over from other donors' samples.

In this sample, this clonotype turned up many times. J is TRBJ1-5 and V is TRBV7-2, with D uncertain. The CDR3 is 12 amino acids. The germline V gene has CDR1 SGHTA and CDR2 FQGNSA. The germline V and J ends were trimmed by 1 base and 3 bases, with 1 base remaining between them. CDR3 in DNA: TGTGCCAGCAGCTTAGTCAATCAGCCCCAGCATTTT. It yields the protein CASSLVNQPQHF.

The chain couples TRBV7-8 to TRBJ1-1; D remains unclear. The V end was cut by 5 bases, the J end by 6 bases, with 19 bases between. Germline values: CDR1 SGHVS, CDR2 FQNEAQ. CDR3 size: 15 residues. The CDR3: CASSPHGKVGSEAFF. In DNA, the CDR3 is TGTGCCAGCAGCCCACATGGAAAGGTGGGTTCTGAAGCTTTCTTT.

Comment on this clonotype: A much larger clone sits a single nucleotide away, making a read error possible. The V and J genes are TRBV7-2 and TRBJ2-3, with D perhaps TRBD2 (6 bases). The CDR3 loop spans 16 amino acids. Germline V gives CDR1 SGHTA, CDR2 FQGNSA. CDR3: CAGSLRGITSTDTQYF. The CDR3 DNA sequence: TGTGCCGGCAGCTTACGCGGGATTACTAGCACAGATACGCAGTATTTT.

The CDR3 spells CASSQLGPEQYF. The DNA for the CDR3 is TGTGCCAGCAGCCAGTTAGGCCCCGAGCAGTACTTC. This chain links TRBV3-1 with TRBJ2-7; D is unresolved. The V end lost 3 bases, the J end lost 6 bases, and 9 bases lay between the germline ends. Germline CDR1 reads LGHDT; CDR2 reads YNNKEL (reference sequence). The CDR3 consists of 12 residues.

In its sample, this clonotype was seen many times. The chain has TRBV7-2 and TRBJ2-5; 8 bases align to TRBD2. This CDR3 comprises 18 residues. Unmatched junction bases numbered 10, after V lost 0 bases and J lost 1 base. Germline lookup yields CDR1 SGHTA and CDR2 FQGNSA. CDR3 sequence: CASSLAPASGQVQETQYF. CDR3 DNA sequence: TGTGCCAGCAGCTTAGCGCCGGCTAGCGGGCAGGTCCAAGAGACCCAGTACTTC.

This clonotype is a singleton in its sample. The rearrangement joins TRBV28 to TRBJ1-2, with D perhaps TRBD1 (5 bases). Germline V gene sequence: CDR1 MDHEN, CDR2 SYDVKM. The V gene lost 3 bases and the J gene lost 2 bases, with 13 bases spanning the gap. The CDR3 extends over 15 amino acids. The CDR3: CASSFPRGLNYGYTF. The CDR3 region has the DNA TGTGCCAGCAGTTTTCCCCGGGGACTGAACTATGGCTACACCTTC.

To note about this clonotype: Relative to the germline gene, one junction end is altered; a read error may explain this. The V gene is TRBV15, the J gene TRBJ1-1; possibly TRBD1 for D (6 bases). In germline, CDR1 is LNHNV, CDR2 YYDKDF (reference sequence). This CDR3 spans 15 amino acids. CDR3 loop: CATSRAGGTNTEALF. The CDR3 DNA follows: TGTGCCACCAGCAGAGCGGGGGGGACAAACACTGAAGCTTTATTT.

Notes on this clonotype: The junction departs from germline at one end; a sequencing error may be responsible. The chain links TRBV7-2 to TRBJ2-1, with D possibly TRBD2 on 6 matching bases. This CDR3 spans 15 amino acids. Germline V gene sequence: CDR1 SGHTA, CDR2 FQGNSA. This CDR3 is CASILGAGLGNEQFF. The CDR3 nucleotides are TGTGCCAGCATCTTAGGCGCGGGACTGGGCAATGAGCAGTTCTTC.

The chain combines TRBV4-2 with TRBJ1-2; a weak D match, TRBD1 (6 bases). CDR3 length: 15 amino acids. V gave up 3 bases and J gave up 1 base, with 12 bases separating them. CDR1 LGHNA and CDR2 YNFKEQ come from the germline V gene. CDR3 loop: CASSHQQDSNYGYTF. The CDR3 bases are TGTGCCAGCAGCCACCAACAGGACAGTAACTATGGCTACACCTTC.

The chain links TRBV28 to TRBJ1-2, with TRBD1 matching 9 bases. Germline-derived CDR1 and CDR2 are MDHEN and SYDVKM. The CDR3 spans 12 residues. The DNA for the CDR3 is TGTGTTGGGACAGGGCCGGATGTTGGCTACACCTTC. Amino acids: CVGTGPDVGYTF.

The chain joins TRBV20-1 to TRBJ2-5; perhaps TRBD2 as D (5 bases). Germline lookup yields CDR1 DFQATT and CDR2 SNEGSKA (reference sequence). The CDR3 totals 14 residues. This CDR3 is CSPLADFGKETQYF. The CDR3 DNA follows: TGCAGCCCCTTGGCGGACTTCGGGAAAGAGACCCAGTACTTC.

The J gene is TRBJ2-5, the V gene TRBV6-6, with D unclear. The V gene lost 5 bases and the J gene lost 5 bases, with 15 bases spanning the gap. Germline lookup yields CDR1 MNHNY and CDR2 SVGAGI (reference sequence). The CDR3 consists of 14 residues. Written as DNA, the CDR3 is TGTGCCAGCAGTCACCTTCTCCGTGAGGAGACCCAGTACTTC. Translating gives CASSHLLREETQYF.

The chain has TRBV9 and TRBJ1-1; D perhaps matches TRBD1 (5 bases). With 0 bases removed from V and 4 bases from J, the gap between germline ends came to 16 bases. Germline V CDR1 and CDR2: SGDLS, YYNGEE. The CDR3 loop spans 16 amino acids. The CDR3 loop is CASSVGGVVSFTEAFF. Here the CDR3 DNA reads TGTGCCAGCAGCGTAGGGGGGGTCGTCTCCTTCACTGAAGCTTTCTTT.

This clonotype was seen many times. This chain uses TRBV7-3 with TRBJ1-1; D is unclear. The V end was cut by 3 bases, the J end by 2 bases, with 7 bases between. The CDR3 is made up of 13 amino acids. Germline CDR1 SGHTA, CDR2 FQGTGA. CDR3 in amino acids: CASSFSRNTEAFF. The CDR3 DNA sequence: TGTGCCAGCAGCTTCTCTAGAAACACTGAAGCTTTCTTT.

The chain combines TRBV20-1 with TRBJ2-3; 7 nucleotides agree with TRBD2. The CDR3 totals 15 residues. Germline V CDR1 and CDR2: DFQATT, SNEGSKA (reference sequence). V trimming: 6 bases; J trimming: 4 bases; junction bases outside the gene matches: 13. CDR3 amino acids: CSAPPTSPRADTQYF. The CDR3 DNA follows: TGCAGTGCGCCGCCGACTAGCCCACGCGCAGATACGCAGTATTTT.

The rearrangement uses TRBV10-3 and TRBJ2-1; a possible D gene is TRBD1 (6 bases). Between the trimmed V and J ends, which lost 8 bases and 2 bases, there was a span of 13 bases. Per the germline V gene, CDR1 is ENHRY and CDR2 is SYGVKD. CDR3 length: 14 residues. The CDR3 region has the DNA TGTGCCATCCGAAACAGGGACGCCTACAATGAGCAGTTCTTC. It codes for CAIRNRDAYNEQFF.